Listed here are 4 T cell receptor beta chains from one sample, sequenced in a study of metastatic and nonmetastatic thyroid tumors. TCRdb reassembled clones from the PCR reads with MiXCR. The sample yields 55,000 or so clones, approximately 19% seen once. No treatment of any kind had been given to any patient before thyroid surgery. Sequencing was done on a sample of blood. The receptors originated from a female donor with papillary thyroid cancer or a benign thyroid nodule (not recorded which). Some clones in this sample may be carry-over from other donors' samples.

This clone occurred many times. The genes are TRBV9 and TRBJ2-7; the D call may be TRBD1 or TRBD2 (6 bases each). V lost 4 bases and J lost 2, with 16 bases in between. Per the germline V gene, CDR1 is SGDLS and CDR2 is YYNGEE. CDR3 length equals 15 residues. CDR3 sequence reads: CASSPGGGVAYEQYF. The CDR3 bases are TGTGCCAGCAGCCCTGGGGGCGGGGTAGCCTACGAGCAGTACTTC.

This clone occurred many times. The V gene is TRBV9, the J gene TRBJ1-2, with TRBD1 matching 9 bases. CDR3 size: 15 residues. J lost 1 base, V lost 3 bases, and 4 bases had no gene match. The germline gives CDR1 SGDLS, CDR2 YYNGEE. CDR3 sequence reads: CASSARQGGNYGYTF. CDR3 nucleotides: TGTGCCAGCAGCGCACGACAGGGGGGTAACTATGGCTACACCTTC.

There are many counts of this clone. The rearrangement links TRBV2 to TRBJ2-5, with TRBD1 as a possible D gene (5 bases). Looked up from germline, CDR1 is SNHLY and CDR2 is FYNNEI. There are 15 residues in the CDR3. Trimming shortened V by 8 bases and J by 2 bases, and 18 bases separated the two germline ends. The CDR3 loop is CASWRQRSPQETQYF. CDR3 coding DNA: TGTGCCAGCTGGAGACAGCGAAGTCCACAAGAGACCCAGTACTTC.

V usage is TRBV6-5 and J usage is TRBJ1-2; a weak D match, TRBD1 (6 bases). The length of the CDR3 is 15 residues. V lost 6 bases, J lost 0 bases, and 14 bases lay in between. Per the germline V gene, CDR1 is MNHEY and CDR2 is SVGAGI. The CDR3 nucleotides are TGTGCCAGCAGCTACCGACAGGTAGCTAACTATGGCTACACCTTC. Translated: CASSYRQVANYGYTF.